These T cell receptor beta chains were read from a single sample in a study of T cell changes during pregnancy in multiple sclerosis. TCRdb keeps only in-frame clones here, not all; method: immunoSEQ multiplex PCR. The table includes about 59,000 clones, roughly 95% detected once. The sequencing used CD4+ T cells from peripheral blood mononuclear cells, collected before pregnancy. These receptors all come from a female donor with multiple sclerosis, enrolled in a pregnancy study. The CDR3 runs from the conserved cysteine through the conserved F or W. The D gene is left open where the match is weak. Rows may omit the clone size; those that give it use once, few, many or a size class.

V gene	CDR3 length	J gene	D gene	clone size	CDR3 protein	CDR3 DNA
TRBV29-1	13	TRBJ2-7	TRBD2	-	CSVAGTGGREQYF	TGCAGCGTTGCGGGGACGGGAGGGCGGGAGCAGTACTTC
TRBV18	15	TRBJ2-3	TRBD2	once	CASSPGGGLTDTQYF	TGTGCCAGCTCACCCGGGGGGGGGCTCACAGATACGCAGTATTTT
TRBV28	13	TRBJ1-5	-	-	CASSLPRDQPQHF	TGTGCCAGCAGTTTACCCAGGGATCAGCCCCAGCATTTT
TRBV2	13	TRBJ1-5	-	few	CASSPGSYQPQHF	TGTGCCAGCAGTCCAGGGTCGTATCAGCCCCAGCATTTT
TRBV6-5	14	TRBJ1-1	-	-	CASSLNGADTEAFF	TGTGCCAGCAGTTTAAATGGTGCGGACACTGAAGCTTTCTTT
TRBV13	18	TRBJ1-5	TRBD1	-	CASSLEGQDDYSNQPQHF	TGTGCCAGCAGCTTAGAGGGACAGGACGATTATAGCAATCAGCCCCAGCATTTT
TRBV5-8	16	TRBJ2-2	-	-	CASSLGQLTNTGELFF	TGTGCCAGCAGCTTGGGTCAACTAACGAACACCGGGGAGCTGTTTTTT
TRBV4-1	19	TRBJ1-6	-	-	CASSQEGRSGSSYNSPLHF	TGCGCCAGCAGCCAAGAGGGGAGGTCCGGGAGCTCCTATAATTCACCCCTCCACTTT
TRBV7-6	15	TRBJ2-1	-	-	CASSLEGSGYNEQFF	TGTGCCAGCAGCTTAGAGGGGAGCGGGTACAATGAGCAGTTCTTC
TRBV5-5	16	TRBJ2-4	TRBD1	-	CASSLAVTGAGNIQYF	TGTGCCAGCAGCTTGGCAGTTACAGGGGCGGGCAACATTCAGTACTTC
TRBV4-2	12	TRBJ1-1	-	few	CASSRTGTEAFF	TGTGCCAGCAGCCGCACAGGGACTGAAGCTTTCTTT
TRBV7-9	17	TRBJ1-1	TRBD1	-	CASSLVGTGRMNTEAFF	TGTGCCAGCAGCTTAGTTGGGACAGGGAGGATGAACACTGAAGCTTTCTTT
TRBV30	13	TRBJ1-3	-	-	CAWSLFSGNTIYF	TGTGCCTGGAGTCTTTTCTCTGGAAACACCATATATTTT
TRBV6-1	15	TRBJ2-2	TRBD1	-	CASSQGQGVTGELFF	TGTGCCAGCAGCCAGGGACAGGGGGTCACCGGGGAGCTGTTTTTT
TRBV6-6	14	TRBJ2-3	-	-	CASSYRQSTDTQYF	TGTGCCAGCAGCTATAGACAGAGCACAGATACGCAGTATTTT
TRBV7-7	15	TRBJ2-1	TRBD2	-	CASSPTSGSMNEQFF	TGTGCTAGCAGCCCGACTAGCGGGAGTATGAATGAGCAGTTCTTC
TRBV6-4	16	TRBJ1-5	TRBD1	-	CASSRDRDRVRQPQHF	TGTGCCAGCAGCAGAGACCGGGACAGGGTGCGTCAGCCCCAGCATTTT
TRBV7-2	18	TRBJ2-7	TRBD2	-	CASSLRALAGSRRDEQYF	TGTGCCAGCAGCTTAAGAGCTCTAGCGGGATCGAGGCGAGACGAGCAGTACTTC
TRBV5-1	20	TRBJ2-6	-	-	CASSGGLRDNDYSGANVLTF	TGCGCCAGCAGCGGGGGTCTCCGGGACAACGACTACTCTGGGGCCAACGTCCTGACTTTC
TRBV19	14	TRBJ2-2	TRBD2	-	CASSTRLAAGELFF	TGTGCCAGTAGTACCAGACTAGCTGCCGGGGAGCTGTTTTTT
TRBV18	16	TRBJ2-2	-	-	CASSPPAVGDTGELFF	TGTGCCAGCTCACCCCCTGCCGTGGGAGACACCGGGGAGCTGTTTTTT
TRBV5-1	15	TRBJ2-5	TRBD1	-	CASSFGGTGQETQYF	TGCGCCAGCAGCTTTGGGGGGACAGGCCAAGAGACCCAGTACTTC
TRBV30	16	TRBJ2-3	TRBD2	-	CAWSVHSGRAKDTQYF	TGTGCCTGGAGTGTACATAGCGGGAGGGCTAAGGATACGCAGTATTTT
TRBV28	13	TRBJ2-7	TRBD2	-	CASRSGTSGRGYF	TGTGCCAGCAGGTCCGGGACTAGCGGGAGGGGGTACTTC
TRBV11-3	15	TRBJ2-1	TRBD2	-	CASSPGLAGVGEQFF	TGTGCCAGCAGCCCGGGACTAGCGGGAGTGGGGGAGCAGTTCTTC
TRBV5-4	16	TRBJ2-5	TRBD2	-	CASTQRRGSSKETQYF	TGTGCCAGCACTCAACGGCGGGGGAGTAGTAAAGAGACCCAGTACTTC
TRBV2	14	TRBJ1-1	TRBD1	-	CASRLQGTATEAFF	TGTGCCAGCAGGTTACAGGGGACCGCCACTGAAGCTTTCTTT
TRBV5-1	13	TRBJ2-7	TRBD1	-	CASSRDRGSEQYF	TGCGCCAGCAGCAGGGACAGGGGATCCGAGCAGTACTTC
TRBV15	15	TRBJ1-2	TRBD1	-	CATSRELRQGFPYTF	TGTGCCACCAGCAGAGAGCTTCGACAGGGTTTTCCCTACACCTTC
TRBV13	15	TRBJ1-1	TRBD1	-	CASSSDRVANTEAFF	TGTGCCAGCAGCTCGGACAGGGTGGCGAACACTGAAGCTTTCTTT
TRBV5-8	13	TRBJ1-1	TRBD1	-	CASSLNRGQDAFF	TGTGCCAGCAGCTTAAACAGGGGGCAGGATGCTTTCTTT
TRBV5-3	16	TRBJ1-1	-	-	CARSPAIQGKNTEAFF	TGTGCCAGAAGCCCCGCGATCCAGGGAAAGAACACTGAAGCTTTCTTT
TRBV18	16	TRBJ2-4	-	-	CASSPRTGRAQNIQYF	TGTGCCAGCTCACCAAGGACAGGGAGGGCCCAAAACATTCAGTACTTC
TRBV9	16	TRBJ2-3	-	-	CASSVGAGVSTDTQYF	TGTGCCAGCAGCGTAGGGGCCGGGGTTAGCACAGATACGCAGTATTTT
TRBV28	17	TRBJ2-3	TRBD1	-	CASSYASGTGRTTVQYF	TGTGCCAGCAGTTACGCTTCCGGGACAGGCAGGACGACGGTGCAGTATTTT
TRBV5-1	15	TRBJ1-3	TRBD1	once	CASSARQGTGNTIYF	TGCGCCAGCAGCGCGCGACAGGGAACTGGAAACACCATATATTTT
TRBV12-5	17	TRBJ2-1	TRBD2	-	CASGLVLAGTRYNEQFF	TGTGCTAGTGGTTTGGTACTAGCGGGAACCCGCTACAATGAGCAGTTCTTC
TRBV7-9	17	TRBJ2-1	-	-	CASSLYILPSSYNEQFF	TGTGCCAGCAGCTTGTACATCCTTCCTAGCTCCTACAATGAGCAGTTCTTC
TRBV7-2	14	TRBJ2-7	TRBD1	once	CASSFDRGRDEQYF	TGTGCCAGCAGCTTTGACAGGGGGCGAGACGAGCAGTACTTC
TRBV7-8	13	TRBJ1-2	-	-	CASSPPGGYGYTF	TGTGCCAGCAGCCCCCCCGGGGGGTATGGCTACACCTTC
TRBV14	17	TRBJ2-3	-	-	CASSQVGGLVSTDTQYF	TGTGCCAGCAGCCAAGTAGGAGGGCTAGTAAGCACAGATACGCAGTATTTT
TRBV4-3	16	TRBJ2-2	-	-	CASSQASAPPTGELFF	TGCGCCAGCAGCCAAGCTAGCGCGCCTCCCACCGGGGAGCTGTTTTTT
TRBV4-1	15	TRBJ2-5	TRBD1	once	CASSQTGTAKETQYF	TGCGCCAGCAGCCAAACCGGGACAGCTAAAGAGACCCAGTACTTC
TRBV19	12	TRBJ2-2	-	once	CATTSYTGELFF	TGTGCCACCACTTCGTACACCGGGGAGCTGTTTTTT
TRBV9	19	TRBJ2-1	TRBD2	-	CASSPRPAGGVSSYNEQFF	TGTGCCAGCAGCCCTCGTCCAGCGGGAGGGGTAAGCTCCTACAATGAGCAGTTCTTC
TRBV14	12	TRBJ1-2	-	once	CASSQDYYGYTF	TGTGCCAGCAGCCAAGACTACTATGGCTACACCTTC
TRBV12-5	17	TRBJ1-2	TRBD1	-	CASGPIDRGPANYGYTF	TGTGCTAGTGGTCCGATTGACAGGGGGCCTGCTAACTATGGCTACACCTTC
TRBV14	15	TRBJ2-2	-	-	CASSQDSLRTGELFF	TGTGCCAGCAGCCAAGATAGTCTGCGCACCGGGGAGCTGTTTTTT
TRBV5-4	14	TRBJ1-1	TRBD1	-	CASSHKGQRLRAFF	TGTGCCAGCAGCCATAAGGGACAGCGATTAAGAGCTTTCTTT
TRBV11-3	15	TRBJ2-5	-	-	CASSLYSQASETQYF	TGTGCCAGCAGCTTATACTCCCAGGCCTCAGAGACCCAGTACTTC
TRBV27	15	TRBJ1-1	TRBD1	-	CASSLKPGGNTEAFF	TGTGCCAGCAGTCTAAAGCCAGGGGGTAACACTGAAGCTTTCTTT
TRBV11-3	14	TRBJ2-2	TRBD2	-	CASSPKREHGELFF	TGTGCCAGCAGCCCGAAGCGGGAGCACGGGGAGCTGTTTTTT
TRBV7-2	15	TRBJ1-4	TRBD1	-	CASSLGRGLLEKLFF	TGTGCCAGCAGCTTAGGAAGGGGGCTTTTGGAAAAACTGTTTTTT
TRBV28	16	TRBJ1-1	TRBD1	-	CASSLLGGQGNTEAFF	TGTGCCAGCAGTTTATTAGGGGGACAGGGGAACACTGAAGCTTTCTTT
TRBV14	14	TRBJ1-2	-	-	CASSPRTALYGYTF	TGTGCCAGCAGCCCTAGGACAGCCCTCTATGGCTACACCTTC